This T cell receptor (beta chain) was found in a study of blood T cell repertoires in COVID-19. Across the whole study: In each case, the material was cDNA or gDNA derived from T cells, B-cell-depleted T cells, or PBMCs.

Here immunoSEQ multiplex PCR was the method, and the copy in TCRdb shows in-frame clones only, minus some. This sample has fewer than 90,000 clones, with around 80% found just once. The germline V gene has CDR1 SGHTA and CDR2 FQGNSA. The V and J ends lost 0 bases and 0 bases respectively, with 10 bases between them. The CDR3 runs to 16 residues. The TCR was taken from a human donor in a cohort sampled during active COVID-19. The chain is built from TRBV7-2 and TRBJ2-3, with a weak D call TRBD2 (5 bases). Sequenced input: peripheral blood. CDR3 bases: TGTGCCAGCAGCTTAGCGGGAGCGGCGAGCACAGATACGCAGTATTTT. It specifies CASSLAGAASTDTQYF.